These 9 T cell receptor beta chains were all obtained from the same sample, sequenced in a study of T cell repertoires in cytomegalovirus infection. TCRdb redid the calling of the reads with MiXCR, one entry per CDR3 protein. The sample gives around 900,000 distinct CDR3 sequences, approximately 33% of which show up once; about an eighth is in the top ten. No antigen has been identified for these receptors. The sample consisted of cultured CD8+ T cells from PBMCs, taken from culture after CMV antigen stimulation. The receptors stem from a human donor in good health (CMV status not recorded). Some clones in this sample may be carry-over from other donors' samples.

This clonotype showed up many times. This chain joins TRBV4-3 and TRBJ2-2, with TRBD2 matching over 13 bases. V trimming: 4 bases; J trimming: 8 bases; junction bases outside the gene matches: 1. Germline loops: CDR1 LGHNA, CDR2 YSLEER. The CDR3 covers 14 residues. The CDR3 DNA sequence: TGCGCCAGCAGCCCGGGACTAGCGGGGGGGGAGCTGTTTTTT. Its protein is CASSPGLAGGELFF.

A few counts support this clonotype. V usage is TRBV7-6 and J usage is TRBJ1-1; D unclear. Trimming took 3 bases from V and 1 from J, leaving 9 bases between them. CDR3 length: 14 residues. Germline assignment: CDR1 SGHVS and CDR2 FNYEAQ. CDR3 bases: TGTGCCAGCAGCTTGGACGGATCGAACACTGAAGCTTTCTTT. Translating gives CASSLDGSNTEAFF.

This clonotype was found many times. J is TRBJ2-1 and V is TRBV15; 8 bases line up with TRBD2. With V trimmed by 3 bases and J by 6 bases, 10 bases remained unmatched. The V gene's germline CDR1 is LNHNV and CDR2 YYDKDF (reference sequence). The CDR3 is 16 residues long. The CDR3 nucleotides are TGTGCCACCAGCAGTGACAAGAGGCGGGGGGCCAATGAGCAGTTCTTC. Residues: CATSSDKRRGANEQFF. The full variable domain, its missing parts supplied by reference TRBV15 and TRBJ2-1, is DAMVIQNPRYQVTQFGKPVTLSCSQTLNHNVMYWYQQKSSQAPKLLFHYYDKDFNNEADTPDNFQSRRPNTSFCFLDIRSPGLGDTAMYLCATSSDKRRGANEQFFGPGTRLTVL.

The V gene is TRBV7-8, the J gene TRBJ2-4, with D possibly matching TRBD2 (7 bases). The CDR3 is 15 residues long. Germline CDR1 SGHVS, CDR2 FQNEAQ. Trimming pared 1 base from V and 4 bases from J, leaving 11 bases between. CDR3 sequence (DNA): TGTGCCAGCAGCTTAGAGGGGGGGGAGAAAAACATTCAGTACTTC. Residues: CASSLEGGEKNIQYF.

V gene TRBV19 combines with J gene TRBJ2-1, with TRBD1 matching 10 bases. Germline V CDR1 and CDR2: LNHDA, SQIVND (reference sequence). V trimming: 5 bases; J trimming: 2 bases; junction bases outside the gene matches: 15. The CDR3 loop spans 19 amino acids. CDR3 DNA: TGTGCCAGTAGTCCGGGGGGACAGGGGCCCTCTCTTGCCTACAATGAGCAGTTCTTC. This encodes CASSPGGQGPSLAYNEQFF.

The chain has TRBV7-8 and TRBJ2-3; 8 bases fit TRBD2. Trimming removed 7 bases from V and 2 bases from J; junction bases left unmatched: 11. CDR1 and CDR2 from the germline V gene are SGHVS and FQNEAQ. CDR3 length equals 16 residues. CDR3 DNA sequence: TGTGCCAGCACCCCGGGAGCGGGGGACCTCACAGATACGCAGTATTTT. Protein sequence: CASTPGAGDLTDTQYF.

The count of this clonotype is one. The V call is TRBV5-6, the J call TRBJ1-2, with TRBD1 as a possible D gene (5 bases). The germline V and J ends were trimmed by 0 bases and 14 bases, with 14 bases remaining between them. This CDR3 contains 12 residues. Germline CDR1 reads SGHDT; CDR2 reads YYEEEE. Written as DNA, the CDR3 is TGTGCCAGCAGCTTGGGGGGCGGTGCGTGGACCTTC. Protein sequence: CASSLGGGAWTF.

This clonotype was observed a handful of times. The chain combines TRBV12-3 or TRBV12-4 with TRBJ2-5, with 8 bases fitting TRBD2. V gave up 5 bases and J gave up 5 bases; unmatched junction bases: 4. This CDR3 region has 13 residues. The CDR3 loop reads CASSRLAKETQYF. The CDR3 DNA follows: TGTGCCAGCAGTAGACTAGCGAAGGAGACCCAGTACTTC.

This chain uses TRBV7-4 with TRBJ1-5; D is possibly TRBD1 (5 bases). Germline values: CDR1 SGHVT, CDR2 SQSDAQ. Trimming removed 5 bases at V and 1 base at J, with 12 bases between. This CDR3 is 15 amino acids long. The CDR3 DNA reads TGTGCCAGCAGCACGGGGGAAAGGAGCAATCAGCCCCAGCATTTT. Its translation: CASSTGERSNQPQHF.